A single sample gave rise to the 14 T cell receptor beta chains below, sequenced in a study of cytomegalovirus exposure and HLA in healthy donors. Sequencing used immunoSEQ multiplex PCR; TCRdb keeps in-frame clones, though not all of them. This table holds about 110,000 clones, around 95% found once. Sequences were obtained from PBMCs. These TCRs come from a woman younger than 35 in good health and CMV-seronegative.

The chain carries TRBV5-1 and TRBJ2-7, with TRBD1 as a possible D gene (6 bases). The CDR3 covers 13 residues. V was trimmed by 4 bases and J by 3 bases, leaving 11 bases between them. Germline CDR1 reads SGHRS; CDR2 reads YFSETQ. The CDR3 loop is CASSPGQNYEQYF. CDR3 in DNA: TGCGCCAGCAGCCCAGGACAGAACTACGAGCAGTACTTC.

The chain joins TRBV7-2 to TRBJ1-5; D gene ambiguous. Germline V lookup: CDR1 SGHTA, CDR2 FQGNSA. The CDR3 spans 13 residues. Between the trimmed V and J ends, which lost 3 bases and 7 bases, there was a span of 10 bases. CDR3 sequence: CASSLALRQPQHF. The DNA for the CDR3 is TGTGCCAGCAGCTTGGCCCTCAGGCAGCCCCAGCATTTT.

The chain combines TRBV9 with TRBJ1-6; D ambiguous. V was pared by 2 bases and J by 0 bases, with 6 bases between. The CDR3 length is 15 residues. Germline lookup yields CDR1 SGDLS and CDR2 YYNGEE. Here the CDR3 DNA reads TGTGCCAGCAGCGTCGATAGCTCCTATAATTCACCCCTCCACTTT. Amino acids: CASSVDSSYNSPLHF.

The gene calls are TRBV2 and TRBJ1-3; D remains ambiguous. V dropped 10 bases and J dropped 8 bases, with 9 bases sitting between them. CDR3 length equals 10 residues. Looked up from germline, CDR1 is SNHLY and CDR2 is FYNNEI. CDR3 protein: CATFSDTIYF. DNA for the CDR3: TGTGCCACCTTTAGTGACACCATATATTTT.

The genes are TRBV2 and TRBJ2-7, with TRBD1 matching 9 bases. The germline gives CDR1 SNHLY, CDR2 FYNNEI. Unmatched junction bases numbered 7, after V lost 8 bases and J lost 2 bases. This CDR3 contains 14 residues. The CDR3 bases are TGTGCCAGCTCCTTGGACAGGGGCACCTACGAGCAGTACTTC. Protein: CASSLDRGTYEQYF.

The count of this clone is one. V is TRBV11-2 and J is TRBJ2-7; 10 nucleotides agree with TRBD2. This CDR3 comprises 15 residues. Germline CDR1 and CDR2: SGHAT and FQNNGV. V gave up 5 bases and J gave up 1 base; unmatched junction bases: 5. In nucleotides, the CDR3 is TGTGCCAGCAGCCTAACTAGCGGGGTTTCCTACGAGCAGTACTTC. Its translation: CASSLTSGVSYEQYF.

This rearrangement joins TRBV7-6 to TRBJ1-1, with a weak D call TRBD1 (6 bases). Trimming took off 2 bases at V and 3 bases at J, with 13 bases between the two ends. Germline V CDR1 and CDR2: SGHVS, FNYEAQ. This CDR3 region has 15 residues. The DNA for the CDR3 is TGTGCCAGCAGCTTAAGGGGGGGGATAGACACTGAAGCTTTCTTT. As protein: CASSLRGGIDTEAFF. Combining the CDR3 with reference TRBV7-6 and TRBJ1-1 gives the whole variable domain GAGVSQSPRYKVTKRGQDVALRCDPISGHVSLYWYRQALGQGPEFLTYFNYEAQQDKSGLPNDRFSAERPEGSISTLTIQRTEQRDSAMYRCASSLRGGIDTEAFFGQGTRLTVV.

The chain links TRBV28 to TRBJ1-1; D call uncertain. The CDR3 contains 15 residues. Germline V lookup: CDR1 MDHEN, CDR2 SYDVKM. The V gene lost 3 bases and the J gene lost 6 bases, with 17 bases spanning the gap. DNA of the CDR3: TGTGCCAGCAGTTTGGGTGAGGCAGAAAGTTCTGAAGCTTTCTTT. It codes for CASSLGEAESSEAFF. Variable domain in full (rest from reference TRBV28 and TRBJ1-1): DVKVTQSSRYLVKRTGEKVFLECVQDMDHENMFWYRQDPGLGLRLIYFSYDVKMKEKGDIPEGYSVSREKKERFSLILESASTNQTSMYLCASSLGEAESSEAFFGQGTRLTVV.

The gene calls are TRBV28 and TRBJ2-5, with TRBD2 matching over 10 bases. Germline CDR1 is MDHEN and CDR2 is SYDVKM. CDR3 size: 17 residues. Trimming removed 3 bases from V and 2 bases from J; junction bases left unmatched: 9. The CDR3 sequence: CASSLSLAGGPQETQYF. CDR3 bases: TGTGCCAGCAGTTTGAGTTTAGCGGGGGGCCCTCAAGAGACCCAGTACTTC.

The chain carries TRBV7-2 and TRBJ2-5; maybe TRBD2 (6 bases). The CDR3 contains 13 residues. Germline V gives CDR1 SGHTA, CDR2 FQGNSA. Trimming took 5 bases from V and 9 from J, leaving 16 bases between them. The CDR3 protein is CASSARDSGSQYF. The CDR3 coding sequence is TGTGCCAGCAGCGCCCGGGACTCGGGGTCCCAGTACTTC.

This clone was counted once. This chain joins TRBV30 and TRBJ2-3, with 7 bases identical to TRBD2. Germline V gene lookup returns CDR1 GTSNPN and CDR2 SVGIG (reference sequence). V lost 3 bases and J lost 5; bases outside the gene matches: 14. The CDR3 totals 16 residues. CDR3 DNA sequence: TGTGCCTGGAGCCTCCTGGCGGGGGTTTTGGGAGATACGCAGTATTTT. Its protein product is CAWSLLAGVLGDTQYF.

The V call is TRBV9, the J call TRBJ1-5, with a possible D match to TRBD1 (5 bases). Germline V gives CDR1 SGDLS, CDR2 YYNGEE. Trimming cost V 3 bases and J 0 bases, with 25 bases left between them. The CDR3 sequence is 20 residues long. CDR3 amino acids: CASSEGEFRLGGYSNQPQHF. The CDR3, as DNA: TGTGCCAGCAGCGAAGGGGAATTCAGATTGGGGGGTTATAGCAATCAGCCCCAGCATTTT.

The gene calls are TRBV10-1 and TRBJ2-5, with 8 bases lining up with TRBD2. The CDR3 sequence is 16 residues long. The trim removed 6 bases at V and 1 base at J, leaving 10 bases unmatched. Germline V gene sequence: CDR1 WNHNN, CDR2 SYGVQD (reference sequence). In DNA form, the CDR3 reads TGCGCCAGCAGACGACGGGGGGGAATATTCCAAGAGACCCAGTACTTC. It is translated as CASRRRGGIFQETQYF.

V is TRBV5-5 and J is TRBJ1-2; D not resolved. Germline V gene lookup returns CDR1 SGHKS and CDR2 YYEKEE (reference sequence). The V end was cut by 2 bases, the J end by 9 bases, with 11 bases between. The length of the CDR3 is 12 residues. The CDR3: CASSFFRESYTF. The CDR3, as DNA: TGTGCCAGCAGCTTCTTTAGGGAGAGCTACACCTTC.